The sequence of this T cell receptor beta chain was determined in a study of OX40 agonist ivuxolimab in advanced cancers. Unmatched junction bases numbered 6, after V lost 7 bases and J lost 0 bases. The germline gives CDR1 MDHEN, CDR2 SYDVKM. The length of the CDR3 is 14 residues. Data came from immunoSEQ multiplex PCR; TCRdb stores just in-frame clones and leaves some out. The table shows around 65,000 clones, with approximately 85% occurring only once. The input for sequencing was CD4+ or CD8+ T cells sorted from blood, taken in a trial of the OX40 agonist ivuxolimab. The chain recombines TRBV28 with TRBJ2-7, with 7 bases identical to TRBD2. The clonotype comes from an adult with an advanced solid tumor such as melanoma, head and neck, liver or kidney cancer. The CDR3 bases are TGTGCCAGCACCGCCGGGGGGTACTCCTACGAGCAGTACTTC. Its protein is CASTAGGYSYEQYF.